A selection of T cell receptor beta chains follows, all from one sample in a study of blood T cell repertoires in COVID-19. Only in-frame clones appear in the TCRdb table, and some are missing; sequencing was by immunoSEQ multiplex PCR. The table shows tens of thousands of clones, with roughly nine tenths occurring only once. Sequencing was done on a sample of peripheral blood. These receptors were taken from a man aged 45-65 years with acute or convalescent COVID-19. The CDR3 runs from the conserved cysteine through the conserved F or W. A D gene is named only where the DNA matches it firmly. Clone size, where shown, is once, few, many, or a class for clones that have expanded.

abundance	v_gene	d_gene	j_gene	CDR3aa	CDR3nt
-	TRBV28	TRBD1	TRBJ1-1	CASSDRGRRNTEAFF	TGTGCCAGCAGTGACAGGGGGCGCAGGAACACTGAAGCTTTCTTT
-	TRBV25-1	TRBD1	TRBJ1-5	CASSPDRGQGMGNQPQHF	TGTGCCAGCAGTCCGGACAGGGGGCAAGGGATGGGCAATCAGCCCCAGCATTTT
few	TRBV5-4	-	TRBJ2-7	CASSGGTNYEQYF	TGTGCCAGCAGCGGGGGGACGAACTACGAGCAGTACTTC
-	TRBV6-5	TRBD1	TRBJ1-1	CASRSTQGRSTEAFF	TGTGCCAGCAGATCCACACAGGGGAGGAGCACTGAAGCTTTCTTT
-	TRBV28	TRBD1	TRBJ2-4	CASVRGPVGNIQYF	TGTGCCAGCGTAAGGGGGCCTGTGGGAAACATTCAGTACTTC
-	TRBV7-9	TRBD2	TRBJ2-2	CASSYGLAGTELFF	TGTGCCAGCAGCTATGGGCTAGCGGGGACGGAGCTGTTTTTT
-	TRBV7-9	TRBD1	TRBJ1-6	CASASRIVSGGIYSPLHF	TGTGCCAGCGCTTCTAGGATAGTGTCAGGGGGAATTTATTCACCCCTCCACTTT
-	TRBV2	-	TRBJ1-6	CASRIDWTAQNSPLHF	TGTGCCAGCAGAATTGATTGGACAGCACAGAATTCACCCCTCCACTTT
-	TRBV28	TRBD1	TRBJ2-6	CASSSDRGAAGANVLTF	TGTGCCAGCAGTTCGGACAGGGGAGCGGCGGGGGCCAACGTCCTGACTTTC
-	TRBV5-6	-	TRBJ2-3	CASSLAYGFGGTDTQYF	TGTGCCAGCAGCTTGGCCTATGGGTTCGGCGGTACAGATACGCAGTATTTT
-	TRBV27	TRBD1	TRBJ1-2	CASSPNRGRNYGYTF	TGTGCCAGCAGTCCCAACAGGGGGCGAAACTATGGCTACACCTTC
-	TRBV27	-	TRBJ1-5	CASSFTGLDQPQHF	TGTGCCAGCAGTTTTACAGGGTTGGATCAGCCCCAGCATTTT
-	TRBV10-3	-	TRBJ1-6	CAISAGGQNYNSPLHF	TGTGCCATCAGTGCCGGGGGGCAGAACTATAATTCACCCCTCCACTTT
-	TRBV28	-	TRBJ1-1	CASSLLRDVAEAFF	TGTGCCAGCAGTTTGTTGCGGGATGTGGCTGAAGCTTTCTTT
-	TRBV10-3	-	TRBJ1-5	CAISEAGLRQPQHF	TGTGCCATCAGTGAGGCAGGGCTGCGTCAGCCCCAGCATTTT
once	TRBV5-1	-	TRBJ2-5	CASATDKQETQYF	TGCGCCAGCGCGACAGATAAACAAGAGACCCAGTACTTC
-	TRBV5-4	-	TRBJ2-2	CASSRDSEGELFF	TGTGCCAGCAGCCGGGACTCCGAAGGGGAGCTGTTTTTT